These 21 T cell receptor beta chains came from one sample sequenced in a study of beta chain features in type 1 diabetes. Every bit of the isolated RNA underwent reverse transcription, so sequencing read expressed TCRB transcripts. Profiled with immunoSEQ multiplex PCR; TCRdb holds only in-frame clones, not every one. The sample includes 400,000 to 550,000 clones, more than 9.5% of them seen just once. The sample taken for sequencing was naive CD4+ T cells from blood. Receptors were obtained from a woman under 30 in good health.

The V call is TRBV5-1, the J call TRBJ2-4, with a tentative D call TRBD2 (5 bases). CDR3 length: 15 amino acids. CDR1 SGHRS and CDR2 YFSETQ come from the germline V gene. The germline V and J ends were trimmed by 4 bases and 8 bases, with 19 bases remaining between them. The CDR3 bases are TGCGCCAGCAGCCCACCCTGGAGGAACTTGGACATTCAGTACTTC. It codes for CASSPPWRNLDIQYF.

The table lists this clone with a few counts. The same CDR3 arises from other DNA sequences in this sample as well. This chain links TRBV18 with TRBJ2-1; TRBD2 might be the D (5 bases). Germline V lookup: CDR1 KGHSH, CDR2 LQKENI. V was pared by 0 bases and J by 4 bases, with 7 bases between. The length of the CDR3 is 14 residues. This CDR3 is CASSPPGSYNEQFF. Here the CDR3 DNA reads TGTGCCAGCTCACCACCAGGGAGTTACAATGAGCAGTTCTTC.

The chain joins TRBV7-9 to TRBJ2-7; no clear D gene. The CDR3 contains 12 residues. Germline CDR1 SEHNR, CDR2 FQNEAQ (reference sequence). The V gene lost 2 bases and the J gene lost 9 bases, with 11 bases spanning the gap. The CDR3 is CASSLSNLGQYV. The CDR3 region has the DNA TGTGCCAGCAGCTTATCCAACCTCGGGCAGTACGTC.

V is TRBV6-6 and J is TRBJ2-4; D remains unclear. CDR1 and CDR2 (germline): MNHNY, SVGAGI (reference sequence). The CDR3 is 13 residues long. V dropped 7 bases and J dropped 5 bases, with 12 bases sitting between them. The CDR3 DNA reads TGTGCCAGCATGGGGTCGATGGAAAACATTCAGTACTTC. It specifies CASMGSMENIQYF.

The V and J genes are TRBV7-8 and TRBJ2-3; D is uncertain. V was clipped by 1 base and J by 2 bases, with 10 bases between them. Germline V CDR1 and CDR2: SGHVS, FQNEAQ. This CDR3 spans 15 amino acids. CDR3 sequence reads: CASSLVQLSTDTQYF. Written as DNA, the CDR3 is TGTGCCAGCAGCTTAGTACAGCTCTCCACAGATACGCAGTATTTT.

CDR3 sequence reads: CASSPLGRRGNEQFF. CDR3 sequence (DNA): TGTGCCAGCAGCCCCCTTGGACGTAGAGGCAATGAGCAGTTCTTC. This rearrangement joins TRBV7-9 to TRBJ2-1; no definite D call. V lost 5 bases and J lost 6, with 17 bases in between. CDR1 is SEHNR, CDR2 FQNEAQ, per germline (reference sequence). The length of the CDR3 is 15 residues.

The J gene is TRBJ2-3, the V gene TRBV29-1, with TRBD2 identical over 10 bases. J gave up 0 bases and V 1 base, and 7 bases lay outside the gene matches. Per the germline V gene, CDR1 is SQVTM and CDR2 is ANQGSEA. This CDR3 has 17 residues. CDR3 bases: TGCAGCGTTGAAGGGGTAGCGGGAGGTACTAGCACAGATACGCAGTATTTT. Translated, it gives CSVEGVAGGTSTDTQYF.

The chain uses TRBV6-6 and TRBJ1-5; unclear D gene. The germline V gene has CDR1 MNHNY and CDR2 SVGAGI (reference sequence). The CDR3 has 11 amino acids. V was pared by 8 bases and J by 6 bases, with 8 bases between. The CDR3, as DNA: TGTGCCAGCTCTTCCCTTCAGCCCCAGCATTTT. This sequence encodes CASSSLQPQHF.

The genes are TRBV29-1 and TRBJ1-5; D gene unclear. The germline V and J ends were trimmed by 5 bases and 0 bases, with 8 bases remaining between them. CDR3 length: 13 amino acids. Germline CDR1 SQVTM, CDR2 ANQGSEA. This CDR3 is CSVQDYSNQPQHF. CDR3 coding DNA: TGCAGCGTTCAGGATTATAGCAATCAGCCCCAGCATTTT.

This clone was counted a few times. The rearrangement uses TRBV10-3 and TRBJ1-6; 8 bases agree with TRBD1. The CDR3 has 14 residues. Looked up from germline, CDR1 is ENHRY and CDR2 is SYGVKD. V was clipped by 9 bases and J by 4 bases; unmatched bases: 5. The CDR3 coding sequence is TGTGCCATAAGGACAGGGCTGTATAATTCACCCCTCCACTTT. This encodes CAIRTGLYNSPLHF.

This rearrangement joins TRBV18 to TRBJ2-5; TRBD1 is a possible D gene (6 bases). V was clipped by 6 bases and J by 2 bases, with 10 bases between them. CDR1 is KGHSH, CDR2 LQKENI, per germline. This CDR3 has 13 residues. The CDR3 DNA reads TGTGCCAGCTCCCGACAGGTACAAGAGACCCAGTACTTC. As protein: CASSRQVQETQYF.

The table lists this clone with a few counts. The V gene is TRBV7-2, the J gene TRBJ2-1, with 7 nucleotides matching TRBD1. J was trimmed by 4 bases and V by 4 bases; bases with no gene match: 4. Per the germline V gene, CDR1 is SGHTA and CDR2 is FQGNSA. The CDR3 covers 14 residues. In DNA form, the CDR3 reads TGTGCCAGCAGCTACACGACAGGGTACAATGAGCAGTTCTTC. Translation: CASSYTTGYNEQFF.

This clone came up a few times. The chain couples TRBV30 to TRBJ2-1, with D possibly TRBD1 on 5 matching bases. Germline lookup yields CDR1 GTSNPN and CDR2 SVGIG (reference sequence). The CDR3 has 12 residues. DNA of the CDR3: TGTGCTAAGGGGTCCCCCCACAATGAGCAGTTCTTC. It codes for CAKGSPHNEQFF.

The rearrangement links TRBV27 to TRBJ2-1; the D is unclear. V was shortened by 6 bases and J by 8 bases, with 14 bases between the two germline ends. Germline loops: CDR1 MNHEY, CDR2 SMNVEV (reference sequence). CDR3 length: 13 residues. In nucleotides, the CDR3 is TGTGCCAGCAGAGAGCCGCCTGGCGATGAGCAGTTCTTC. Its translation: CASREPPGDEQFF.

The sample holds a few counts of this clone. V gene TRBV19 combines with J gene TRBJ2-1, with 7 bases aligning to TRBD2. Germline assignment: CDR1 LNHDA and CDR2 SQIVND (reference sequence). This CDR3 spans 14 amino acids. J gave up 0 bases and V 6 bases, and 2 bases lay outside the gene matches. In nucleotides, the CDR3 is TGTGCCAGTAGGACTAGCTTCTCCTACAATGAGCAGTTCTTC. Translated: CASRTSFSYNEQFF.

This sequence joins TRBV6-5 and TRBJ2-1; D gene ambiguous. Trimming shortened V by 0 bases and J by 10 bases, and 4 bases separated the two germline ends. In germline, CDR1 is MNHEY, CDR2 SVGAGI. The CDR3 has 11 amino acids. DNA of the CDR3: TGTGCCAGCAGTTACTCAAACGAGCAGTTCTTC. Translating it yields CASSYSNEQFF.

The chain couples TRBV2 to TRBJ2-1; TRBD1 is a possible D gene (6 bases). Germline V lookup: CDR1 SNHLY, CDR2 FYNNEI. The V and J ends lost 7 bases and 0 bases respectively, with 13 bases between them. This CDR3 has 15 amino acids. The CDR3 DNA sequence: TGTGCCAGCAAGGACAGTCCTATCTCCTACAATGAGCAGTTCTTC. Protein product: CASKDSPISYNEQFF.

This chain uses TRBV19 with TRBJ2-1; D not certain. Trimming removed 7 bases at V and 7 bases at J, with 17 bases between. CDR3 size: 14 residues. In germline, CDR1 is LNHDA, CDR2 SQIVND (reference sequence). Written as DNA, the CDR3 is TGTGCCAGTAATCGGAGAAGTGGTGGGAATGAGCAGTTCTTC. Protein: CASNRRSGGNEQFF.

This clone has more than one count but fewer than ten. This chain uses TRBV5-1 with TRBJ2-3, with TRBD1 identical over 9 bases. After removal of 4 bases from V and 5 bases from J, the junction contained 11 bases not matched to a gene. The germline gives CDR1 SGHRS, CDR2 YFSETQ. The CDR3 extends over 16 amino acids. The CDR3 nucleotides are TGCGCCAGCAGCCTCGGGGACAGGGATGTGTTAGATACGCAGTATTTT. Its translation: CASSLGDRDVLDTQYF.

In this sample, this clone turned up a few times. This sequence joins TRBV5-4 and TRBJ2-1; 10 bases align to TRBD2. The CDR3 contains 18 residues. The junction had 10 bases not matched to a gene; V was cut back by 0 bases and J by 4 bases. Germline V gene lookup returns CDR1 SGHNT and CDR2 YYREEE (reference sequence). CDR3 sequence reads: CASSLVSLAGEWYNEQFF. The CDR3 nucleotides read TGTGCCAGCAGCTTGGTATCGCTAGCGGGAGAGTGGTACAATGAGCAGTTCTTC.

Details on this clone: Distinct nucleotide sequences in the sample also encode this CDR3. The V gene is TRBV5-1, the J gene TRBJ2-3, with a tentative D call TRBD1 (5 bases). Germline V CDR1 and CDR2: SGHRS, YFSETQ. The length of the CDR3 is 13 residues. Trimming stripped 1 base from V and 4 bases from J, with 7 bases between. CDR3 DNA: TGCGCCAGCAGCTTGACAGGATCAGATACGCAGTATTTT. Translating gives CASSLTGSDTQYF.